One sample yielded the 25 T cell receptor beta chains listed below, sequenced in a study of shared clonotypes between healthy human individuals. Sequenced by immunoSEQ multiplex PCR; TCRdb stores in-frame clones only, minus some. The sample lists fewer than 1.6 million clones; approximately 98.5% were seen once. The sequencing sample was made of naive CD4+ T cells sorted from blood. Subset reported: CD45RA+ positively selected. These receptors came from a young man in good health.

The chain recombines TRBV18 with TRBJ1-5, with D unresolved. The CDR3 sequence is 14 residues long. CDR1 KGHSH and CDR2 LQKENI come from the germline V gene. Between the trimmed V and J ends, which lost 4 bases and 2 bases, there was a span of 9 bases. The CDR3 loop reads CASSQGVGNQPQHF. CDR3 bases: TGTGCCAGCTCACAGGGAGTCGGCAATCAGCCCCAGCATTTT.

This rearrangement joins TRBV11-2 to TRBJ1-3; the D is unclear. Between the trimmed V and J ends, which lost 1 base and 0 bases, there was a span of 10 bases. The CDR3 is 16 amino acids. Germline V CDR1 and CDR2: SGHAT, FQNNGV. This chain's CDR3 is CASSLALFGSGNTIYF. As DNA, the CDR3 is TGTGCCAGCAGCTTAGCCCTATTCGGCTCTGGAAACACCATATATTTT.

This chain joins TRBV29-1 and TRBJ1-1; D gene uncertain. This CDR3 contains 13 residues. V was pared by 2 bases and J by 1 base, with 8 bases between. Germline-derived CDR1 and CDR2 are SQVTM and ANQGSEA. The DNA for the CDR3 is TGCAGCGTTGAACAACAGACGAACACTGAAGCTTTCTTT. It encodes CSVEQQTNTEAFF.

CDR3 amino acids: CASSSRDRSRDTQYF. The CDR3 coding sequence is TGTGCCAGCAGCTCCCGGGACAGGTCCAGGGATACGCAGTATTTT. The chain links TRBV7-9 to TRBJ2-3; 8 bases are a match to TRBD1. With 4 bases clipped from V and 6 bases from J, the junction kept 9 bases outside the gene matches. The CDR3 is 15 amino acids. CDR1 and CDR2 (germline): SEHNR, FQNEAQ (reference sequence).

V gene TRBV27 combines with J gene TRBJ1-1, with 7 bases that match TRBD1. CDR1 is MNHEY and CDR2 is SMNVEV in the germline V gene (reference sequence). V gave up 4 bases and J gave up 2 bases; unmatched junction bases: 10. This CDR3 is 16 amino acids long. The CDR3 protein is CASSSPHRDSNTEAFF. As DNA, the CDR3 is TGTGCCAGCAGTTCACCACACCGGGACAGTAACACTGAAGCTTTCTTT.

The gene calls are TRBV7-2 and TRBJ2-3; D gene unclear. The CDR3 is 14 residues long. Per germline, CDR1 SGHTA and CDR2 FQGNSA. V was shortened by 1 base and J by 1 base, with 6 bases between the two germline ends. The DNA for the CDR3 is TGTGCCAGCAGCTTAGTAGAGGGCACAGATACGCAGTATTTT. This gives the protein CASSLVEGTDTQYF. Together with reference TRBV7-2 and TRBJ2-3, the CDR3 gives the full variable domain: GAGVSQSPSNKVTEKGKDVELRCDPISGHTALYWYRQSLGQGLEFLIYFQGNSAPDKSGLPSDRFSAERTGGSVSTLTIQRTQQEDSAVYLCASSLVEGTDTQYFGPGTRLTVL.

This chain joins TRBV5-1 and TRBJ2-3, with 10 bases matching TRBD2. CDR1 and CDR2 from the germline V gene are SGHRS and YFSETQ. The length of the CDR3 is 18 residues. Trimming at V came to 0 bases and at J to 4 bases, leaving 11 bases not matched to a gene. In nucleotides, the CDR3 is TGCGCCAGCAGCTTGGTTGCGGGGGGTCTAGCGGGAGCAGATACGCAGTATTTT. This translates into CASSLVAGGLAGADTQYF.

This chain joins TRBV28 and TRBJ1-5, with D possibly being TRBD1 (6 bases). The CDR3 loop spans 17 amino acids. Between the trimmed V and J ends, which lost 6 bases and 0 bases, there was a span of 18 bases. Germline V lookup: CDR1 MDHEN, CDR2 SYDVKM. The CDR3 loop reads CASRFSGTFYSNQPQHF. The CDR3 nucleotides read TGTGCCAGCAGGTTCTCCGGGACATTTTATAGCAATCAGCCCCAGCATTTT.

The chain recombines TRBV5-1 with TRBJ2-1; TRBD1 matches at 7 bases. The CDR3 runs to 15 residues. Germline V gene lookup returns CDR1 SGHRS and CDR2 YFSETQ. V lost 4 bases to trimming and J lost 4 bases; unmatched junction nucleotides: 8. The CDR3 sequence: CASSVRDSYYNEQFF. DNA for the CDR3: TGCGCCAGCAGCGTACGGGACAGCTATTACAATGAGCAGTTCTTC.

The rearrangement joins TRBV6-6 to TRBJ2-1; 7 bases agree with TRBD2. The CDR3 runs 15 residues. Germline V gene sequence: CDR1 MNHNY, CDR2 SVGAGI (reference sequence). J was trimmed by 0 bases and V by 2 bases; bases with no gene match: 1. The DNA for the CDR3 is TGTGCCAGCAGTTACGGCGGGAGCTCCTACAATGAGCAGTTCTTC. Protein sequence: CASSYGGSSYNEQFF.

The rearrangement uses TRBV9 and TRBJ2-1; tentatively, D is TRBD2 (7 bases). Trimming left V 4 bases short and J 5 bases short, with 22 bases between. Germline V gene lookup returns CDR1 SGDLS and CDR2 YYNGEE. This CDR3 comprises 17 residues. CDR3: CASSPHGGRGVDNEQFF. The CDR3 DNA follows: TGTGCCAGCAGCCCCCACGGGGGGAGGGGGGTCGACAATGAGCAGTTCTTC.

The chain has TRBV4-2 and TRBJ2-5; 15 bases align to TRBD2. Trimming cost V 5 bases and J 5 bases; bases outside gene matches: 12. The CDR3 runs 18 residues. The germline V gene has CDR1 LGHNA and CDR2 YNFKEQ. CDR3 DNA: TGTGCCAGCAGCTCGGGCCGGACTAGCGGGAGGGCGGGGGAGACCCAGTACTTC. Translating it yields CASSSGRTSGRAGETQYF.

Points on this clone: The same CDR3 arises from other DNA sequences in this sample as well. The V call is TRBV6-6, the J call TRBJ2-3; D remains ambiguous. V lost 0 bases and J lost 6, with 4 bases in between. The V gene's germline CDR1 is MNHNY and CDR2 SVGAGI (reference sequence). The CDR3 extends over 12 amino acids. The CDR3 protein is CASSYSRDTQYF. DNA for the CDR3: TGTGCCAGCAGTTACTCGAGGGATACGCAGTATTTT.

The CDR3 nucleotides read TGTGCCATCAGTCCTGGACAGGATCAGACCCAGTACTTC. Amino acids: CAISPGQDQTQYF. The chain carries TRBV10-3 and TRBJ2-5; 7 bases fit TRBD1. Trimming took 5 bases from V and 6 from J; bases not matched to a gene: 6. This CDR3 has 13 amino acids. Germline values: CDR1 ENHRY, CDR2 SYGVKD.

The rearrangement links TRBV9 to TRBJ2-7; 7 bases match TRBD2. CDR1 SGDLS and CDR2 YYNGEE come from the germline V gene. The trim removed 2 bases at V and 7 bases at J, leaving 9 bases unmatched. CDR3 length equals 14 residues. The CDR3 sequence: CASSVLGGPEEQYF. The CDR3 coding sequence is TGTGCCAGCAGCGTCCTGGGAGGGCCGGAGGAGCAGTACTTC.

The CDR3: CAWSVRAGAASTEAFF. The CDR3 nucleotides are TGTGCCTGGAGTGTACGGGCTGGGGCCGCGAGCACTGAAGCTTTCTTT. The rearrangement joins TRBV30 to TRBJ1-1, with D possibly matching TRBD1 (5 bases). Germline V gene lookup returns CDR1 GTSNPN and CDR2 SVGIG (reference sequence). This CDR3 is built from 16 residues. Trimming cost V 0 bases and J 4 bases, with 18 bases left between them.

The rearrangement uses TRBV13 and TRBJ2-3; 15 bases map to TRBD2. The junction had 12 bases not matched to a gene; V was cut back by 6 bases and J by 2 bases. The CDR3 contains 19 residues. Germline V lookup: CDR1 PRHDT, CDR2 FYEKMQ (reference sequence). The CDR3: CASRPRTSGRAGDTDTQYF. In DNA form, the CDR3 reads TGTGCCAGCAGGCCCCGGACTAGCGGGAGGGCTGGGGACACAGATACGCAGTATTTT.

The CDR3 loop is CASSQGQGGETQYF. Here the CDR3 DNA reads TGTGCCAGCAGCCAGGGACAGGGGGGAGAGACCCAGTACTTC. The chain couples TRBV5-4 to TRBJ2-5, with 11 bases matching TRBD1. Losses at the gene ends were 4 bases for V and 4 bases for J; bases not matched to a gene: 3. Germline V gene data show CDR1 as SGHNT and CDR2 as YYREEE (reference sequence). This CDR3 has 14 amino acids.

The CDR3 region is CAISESETGSYEQYF. The CDR3 region has the DNA TGTGCCATCAGTGAGTCTGAGACAGGGTCCTACGAGCAGTACTTC. The chain uses TRBV10-3 and TRBJ2-7, with TRBD1 matching 7 bases. V was pared by 0 bases and J by 1 base, with 3 bases of the junction left unmatched. This CDR3 is built from 15 residues. In germline, CDR1 is ENHRY, CDR2 SYGVKD.

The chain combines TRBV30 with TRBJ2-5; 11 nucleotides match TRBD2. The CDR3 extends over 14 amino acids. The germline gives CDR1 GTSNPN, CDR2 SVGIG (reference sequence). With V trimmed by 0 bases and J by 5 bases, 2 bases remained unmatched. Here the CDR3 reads CAWSVLAGVETQYF. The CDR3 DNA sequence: TGTGCCTGGAGTGTACTAGCGGGAGTCGAGACCCAGTACTTC. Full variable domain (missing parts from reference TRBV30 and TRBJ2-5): SQTIHQWPATLVQPVGSPLSLECTVEGTSNPNLYWYRQAAGRGLQLLFYSVGIGQISSEVPQNLSASRPQDRQFILSSKKLLLSDSGFYLCAWSVLAGVETQYFGPGTRLLVL.

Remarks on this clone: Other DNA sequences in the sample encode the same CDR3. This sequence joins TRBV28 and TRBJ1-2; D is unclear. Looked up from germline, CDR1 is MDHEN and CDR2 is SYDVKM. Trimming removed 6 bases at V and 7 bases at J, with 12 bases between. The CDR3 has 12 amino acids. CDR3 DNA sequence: TGTGCCAGCAGGACGGGTGCGGGTGGCTACACCTTC. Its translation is CASRTGAGGYTF.

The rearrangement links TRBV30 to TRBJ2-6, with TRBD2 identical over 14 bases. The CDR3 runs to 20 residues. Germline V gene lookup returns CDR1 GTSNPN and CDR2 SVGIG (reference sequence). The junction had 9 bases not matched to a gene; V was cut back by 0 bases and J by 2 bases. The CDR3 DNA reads TGTGCCTGGAGTGTTCGACTAGCGGGAGGGCCTAGCGCTGGGGCCAACGTCCTGACTTTC. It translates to CAWSVRLAGGPSAGANVLTF.

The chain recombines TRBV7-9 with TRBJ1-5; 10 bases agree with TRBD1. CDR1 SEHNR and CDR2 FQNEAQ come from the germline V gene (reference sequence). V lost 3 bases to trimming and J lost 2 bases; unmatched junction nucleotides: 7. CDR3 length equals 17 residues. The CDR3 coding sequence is TGTGCCAGCAGCTTTGGGACAGGGGTTTTTGGCAATCAGCCCCAGCATTTT. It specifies CASSFGTGVFGNQPQHF.

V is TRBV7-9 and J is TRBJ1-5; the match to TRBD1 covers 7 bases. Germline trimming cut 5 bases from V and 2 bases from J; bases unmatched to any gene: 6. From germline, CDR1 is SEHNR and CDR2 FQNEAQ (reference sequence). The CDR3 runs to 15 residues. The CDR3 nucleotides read TGTGCCAGCAGCCCCGACAGGGTTCGCAATCAGCCCCAGCATTTT. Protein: CASSPDRVRNQPQHF. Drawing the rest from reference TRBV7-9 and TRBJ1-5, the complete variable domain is DTGVSQNPRHKITKRGQNVTFRCDPISEHNRLYWYRQTLGQGPEFLTYFQNEAQLEKSRLLSDRFSAERPKGSFSTLEIQRTEQGDSAMYLCASSPDRVRNQPQHFGDGTRLSIL.

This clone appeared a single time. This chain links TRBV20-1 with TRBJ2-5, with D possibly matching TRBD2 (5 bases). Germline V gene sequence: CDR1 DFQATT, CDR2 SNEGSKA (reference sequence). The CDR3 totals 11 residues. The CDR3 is CSTGGAETQYF. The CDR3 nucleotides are TGCAGCACCGGAGGCGCTGAGACCCAGTACTTC.